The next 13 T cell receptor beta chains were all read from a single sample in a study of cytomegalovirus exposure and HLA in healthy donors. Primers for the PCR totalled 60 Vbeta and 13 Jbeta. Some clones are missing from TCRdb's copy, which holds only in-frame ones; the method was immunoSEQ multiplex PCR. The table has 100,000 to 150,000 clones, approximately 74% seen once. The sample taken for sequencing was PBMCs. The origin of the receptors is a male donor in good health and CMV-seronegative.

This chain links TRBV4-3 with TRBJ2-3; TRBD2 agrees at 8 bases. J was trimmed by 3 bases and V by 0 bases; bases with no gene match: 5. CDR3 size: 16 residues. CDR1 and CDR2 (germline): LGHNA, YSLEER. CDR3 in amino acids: CASSQELAGLTDTQYF. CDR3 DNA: TGCGCCAGCAGCCAAGAGTTAGCGGGATTGACAGATACGCAGTATTTT.

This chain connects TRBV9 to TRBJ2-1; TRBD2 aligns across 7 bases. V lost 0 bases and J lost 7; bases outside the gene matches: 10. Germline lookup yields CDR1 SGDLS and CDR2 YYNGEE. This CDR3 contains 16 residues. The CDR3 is CASSVGGGWRRNEQFF. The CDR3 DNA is TGTGCCAGCAGCGTAGGCGGGGGTTGGAGAAGGAATGAGCAGTTCTTC. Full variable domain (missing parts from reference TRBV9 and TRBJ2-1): DSGVTQTPKHLITATGQRVTLRCSPRSGDLSVYWYQQSLDQGLQFLIQYYNGEERAKGNILERFSAQQFPDLHSELNLSSLELGDSALYFCASSVGGGWRRNEQFFGPGTRLTVL.

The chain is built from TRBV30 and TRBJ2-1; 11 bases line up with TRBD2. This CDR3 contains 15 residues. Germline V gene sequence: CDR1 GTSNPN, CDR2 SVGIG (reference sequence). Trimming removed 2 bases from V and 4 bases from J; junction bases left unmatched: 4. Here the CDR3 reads CAWSTTSGAYNEQFF. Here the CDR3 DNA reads TGTGCCTGGAGTACGACTAGCGGGGCTTACAATGAGCAGTTCTTC.

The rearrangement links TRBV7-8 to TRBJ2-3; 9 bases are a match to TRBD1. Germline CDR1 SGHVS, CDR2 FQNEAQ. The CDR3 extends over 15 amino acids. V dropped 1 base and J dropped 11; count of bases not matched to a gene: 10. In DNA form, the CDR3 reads TGTGCCAGCAGCTTAGGGGGACAGGGATTTTCTTTGCAGTATTTT. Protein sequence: CASSLGGQGFSLQYF.

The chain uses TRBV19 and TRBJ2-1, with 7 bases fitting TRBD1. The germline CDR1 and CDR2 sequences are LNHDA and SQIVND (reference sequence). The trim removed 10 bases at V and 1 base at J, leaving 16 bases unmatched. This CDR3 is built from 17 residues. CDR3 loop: CAKPLGIQGPSYNEQFF. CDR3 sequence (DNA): TGTGCCAAACCTTTGGGAATACAGGGGCCGTCCTACAATGAGCAGTTCTTC.

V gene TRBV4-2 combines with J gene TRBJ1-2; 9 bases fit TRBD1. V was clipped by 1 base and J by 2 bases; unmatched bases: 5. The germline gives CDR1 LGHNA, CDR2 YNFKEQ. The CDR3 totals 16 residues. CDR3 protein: CASSQVPDRGNYGYTF. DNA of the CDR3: TGTGCCAGCAGCCAAGTCCCCGACAGGGGGAACTATGGCTACACCTTC.

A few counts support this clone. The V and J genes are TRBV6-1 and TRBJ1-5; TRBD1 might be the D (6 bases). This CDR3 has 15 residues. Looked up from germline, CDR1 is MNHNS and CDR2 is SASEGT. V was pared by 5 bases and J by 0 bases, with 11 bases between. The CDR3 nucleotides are TGTGCCAGCAGTACCCGACAGGCTAGCAATCAGCCCCAGCATTTT. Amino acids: CASSTRQASNQPQHF.

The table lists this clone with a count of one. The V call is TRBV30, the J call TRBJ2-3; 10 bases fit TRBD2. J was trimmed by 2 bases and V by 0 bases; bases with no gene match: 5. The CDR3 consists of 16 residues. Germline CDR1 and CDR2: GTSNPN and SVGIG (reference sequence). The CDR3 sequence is CAWSVGLAAFTDTQYF. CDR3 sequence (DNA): TGTGCCTGGAGTGTTGGACTAGCGGCCTTCACAGATACGCAGTATTTT. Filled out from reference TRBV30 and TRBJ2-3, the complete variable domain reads SQTIHQWPATLVQPVGSPLSLECTVEGTSNPNLYWYRQAAGRGLQLLFYSVGIGQISSEVPQNLSASRPQDRQFILSSKKLLLSDSGFYLCAWSVGLAAFTDTQYFGPGTRLTVL.

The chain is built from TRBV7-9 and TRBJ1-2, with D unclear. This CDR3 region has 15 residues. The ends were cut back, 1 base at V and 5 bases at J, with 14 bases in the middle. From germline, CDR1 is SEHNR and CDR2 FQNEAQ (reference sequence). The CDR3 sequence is CASSLGPLEAYGYTF. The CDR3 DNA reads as TGTGCCAGCAGCTTAGGCCCCCTCGAGGCGTATGGCTACACCTTC.

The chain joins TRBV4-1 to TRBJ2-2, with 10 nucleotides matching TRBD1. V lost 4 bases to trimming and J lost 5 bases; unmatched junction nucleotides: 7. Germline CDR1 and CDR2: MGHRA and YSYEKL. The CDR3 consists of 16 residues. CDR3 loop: CASSRGQGRSTGELFF. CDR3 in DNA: TGCGCCAGCAGCCGGGGACAGGGGAGATCAACCGGGGAGCTGTTTTTT.

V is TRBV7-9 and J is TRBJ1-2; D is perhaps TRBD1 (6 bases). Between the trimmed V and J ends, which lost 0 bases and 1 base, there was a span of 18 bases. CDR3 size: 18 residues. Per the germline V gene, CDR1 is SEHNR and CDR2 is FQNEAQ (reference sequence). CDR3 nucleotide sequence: TGTGCCAGCAGCTTAGCGCTGTTAAGGGGGTTTCTTAACTATGGCTACACCTTC. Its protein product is CASSLALLRGFLNYGYTF.

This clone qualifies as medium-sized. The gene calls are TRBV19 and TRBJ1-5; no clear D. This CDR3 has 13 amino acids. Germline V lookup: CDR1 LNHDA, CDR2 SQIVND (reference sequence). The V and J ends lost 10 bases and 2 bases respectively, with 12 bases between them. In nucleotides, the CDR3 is TGTGCCACTCAAGACGGAGGCAATCAGCCCCAGCATTTT. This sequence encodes CATQDGGNQPQHF.

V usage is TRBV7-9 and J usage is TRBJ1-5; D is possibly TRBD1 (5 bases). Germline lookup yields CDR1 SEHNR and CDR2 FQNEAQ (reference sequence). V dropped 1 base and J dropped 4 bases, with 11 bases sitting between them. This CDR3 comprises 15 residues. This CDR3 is CASSLEGIGNQPQHF. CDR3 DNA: TGTGCCAGCAGCTTAGAGGGGATAGGTAATCAGCCCCAGCATTTT.